This TCR beta chain stems from a study of blood T cells in healthy people across ages. Overall study results and limits: Diversity was estimated from one million T cells, and these estimates were considered underestimates. The unknown donor CMV status may have confounded expanded clonotype changes.

The use of a sample-barcoded 5' primer and a J-beta primer mix characterized a second PCR of roughly 6 to 12 cycles. MiXCR, applied by TCRdb to the 5' RACE reads, yields one record per CDR3 protein. The sample yields under 700,000 distinct CDR3 sequences, about 24% seen once. In germline, CDR1 is SGDLS, CDR2 YYNGEE. The CDR3 is 17 residues long. The V and J ends lost 0 bases and 7 bases, in that order; junction bases with no gene match: 8. A remark on this clonotype: Its antigen is not identified.

Another study also made use of these data, one on T cells of mothers and their children.

The origin of this receptor is a boy aged 5-17 years in good health. V and J are TRBV9 and TRBJ2-1; 12 bases fit TRBD2. The sequencing input was blood. The CDR3 here is CASSVGPSGRAGNEQFF. For the CDR3, the DNA is TGTGCCAGCAGCGTAGGGCCTAGCGGGAGGGCAGGGAATGAGCAGTTCTTC.